The T cell receptor (beta chain) under discussion was sequenced for a study of graft-versus-host responses after intestinal transplantation. Background on the study: Anti-thymocyte globulin was used for induction in all recipients, who then took tacrolimus and steroids for approximately 3 years. The study's findings and limits: Peak levels of circulating GvH clones tracked with early post-transplant HvG declines. GvH clones occurred in recipient marrow; some first appeared in ileum or blood.

Generated by immunoSEQ multiplex PCR, the TCRdb table keeps only in-frame clones and is missing some. The sample carries 22,000 or so clones, around 78% recorded once. The V gene lost 0 bases and the J gene lost 2 bases, with 10 bases spanning the gap. The CDR3 contains 16 residues. The germline V gene has CDR1 SEHNR and CDR2 FQNEAQ (reference sequence). In the case of this clone: What it binds is not known.

Graft material was processed, releasing intraepithelial and lamina propria lymphocytes. The sequencing here drew on ileum tissue, taken 12 days after intestinal transplant. The sequence was obtained from a human patient who received an intestinal transplant, so some T cells may come from the graft donor. The chain couples TRBV7-9 to TRBJ2-2, with D possibly TRBD2 on 6 matching bases. In DNA, the CDR3 is TGTGCCAGCAGCTTAGCTGGGACTCAAAACACCGGGGAGCTGTTTTTT. Amino acid sequence: CASSLAGTQNTGELFF.